This T cell receptor beta chain came from a study of cytomegalovirus exposure and HLA in healthy donors. Study as a whole: A subsequent analysis reported that the roughly 120 validation repertoires were produced on the same platform that had also been used for the 600 to 800 first-cohort repertoires.

This clone was detected only a few times. What it binds is unknown. General study results and limits: It was reported that the classifier diagnosed cytomegalovirus status with high specificity and sensitivity in both the original and validation cohorts. Under in vitro conditions, three CMV-associated chains were confirmed as specific for CMV antigens. The tendency of first-cohort TCR clusters to co-occur in the roughly 120 validation repertoires was identified by a subsequent analysis.

The V and J ends lost 5 bases and 7 bases, in that order; junction bases with no gene match: 8. The CDR3 is 14 amino acids. CDR1 is MDHEN, CDR2 SYDVKM, per germline. Produced via immunoSEQ multiplex PCR; TCRdb's table is partial and in-frame only. The sample shows about 130,000 clones, around 89% of them seen only once. The sample comprised PBMCs. This clonotype was sampled from a woman in her 30s in good health and CMV-seropositive. The V and J genes are TRBV28 and TRBJ1-5, with 7 bases that match TRBD1. CDR3 in DNA: TGTGCCAGCAGTCCTGACAGGGTTTCGCAGCCCCAGCATTTT. Its protein is CASSPDRVSQPQHF. Complete variable domain (other parts from reference TRBV28 and TRBJ1-5): DVKVTQSSRYLVKRTGEKVFLECVQDMDHENMFWYRQDPGLGLRLIYFSYDVKMKEKGDIPEGYSVSREKKERFSLILESASTNQTSMYLCASSPDRVSQPQHFGDGTRLSIL.